The clone carrying this T cell receptor beta chain was picked up many times. The sample carries other DNA sequences with the same CDR3. This sample is part of a study of blood T cell repertoires in COVID-19. The wider study: Acute and convalescent COVID-19 specimens originated in the United States, Italy and Spain. PBMCs, B-cell-depleted T cells, or T cells provided the cDNA or gDNA that made up the material.

How the authors handled the data: Amplification with reference gene primers provided the estimates of nucleated cell counts. The data were produced by immunoSEQ multiplex PCR, yet TCRdb's version contains in-frame clones alone and is incomplete. D and trimming were read from the DNA, whereas the V and J calls and clone size are those reported in that table. The top ten hold 5.1% of the sample, which has under 250,000 clones, 80% to 85% seen once. The germline gives CDR1 SNHLY, CDR2 FYNNEI. The V and J ends lost 4 bases and 2 bases respectively, with 5 bases between them. The CDR3 spans 12 residues. The clonotype was recovered from a woman aged 55-70 years who had recovered from COVID-19. Sample: peripheral blood. The J gene is TRBJ1-2, the V gene TRBV2; D is undetermined. The CDR3 loop reads CASSAVNYGYTF. The CDR3 DNA sequence: TGTGCCAGCAGTGCGGTCAACTATGGCTACACCTTC.